This T cell receptor (beta chain) was sequenced in a study of STAT3 mutations in large granular lymphocyte leukemia. About the study: Roughly half of the longitudinally sequenced T-LGLL patients carried detectable canonical activating STAT3 mutations. Study-wide findings and caveats: TCR clonotype switching after therapy occurred in about 30% of the 18 patients. At least one immunodominant TCR beta clonotype appeared in every T-cell large granular lymphocyte leukemia patient.

The V segment lost 4 bases and the J segment 4 bases; nucleotides outside the gene matches: 9. The germline CDR1 and CDR2 sequences are LNHNV and YYDKDF (reference sequence). The CDR3 contains 17 residues. Here immunoSEQ multiplex PCR was the method, and the copy in TCRdb shows in-frame clones only, minus some. Among roughly 40,000 clones listed, roughly 81% were seen once. Comment on this clone: Its antigen is undetermined.

The sequence was collected from a human donor with T large granular lymphocyte leukemia. Some clones in this sample may be carry-over from other donors' samples. Sequences were obtained from PBMCs. V usage is TRBV15 and J usage is TRBJ2-2; 10 nucleotides line up with TRBD2. The chain's CDR3 is CATSTVLAGALTGELFF. CDR3 nucleotide sequence: TGTGCCACCAGCACCGTCCTAGCGGGGGCCCTCACCGGGGAGCTGTTTTTT.